The 19 T cell receptor beta chains in this list originate from one sample, sequenced in a study of spatial heterogeneity in lung cancer. MiXCR was run by TCRdb on the 5' RACE reads, yielding one entry per CDR3 protein. The sample has 35,000 or so distinct CDR3 sequences; roughly 5.5% are singletons. Described time point: sample taken at primary tumor resection. Unsorted tumor, nontumor lung tissue or cryopreserved PBMC supplied the whole RNA. This material consisted of PBMCs, taken at surgery. These receptors originate from a female donor with early-stage non-small cell lung cancer.

This clonotype was seen at least ten times. This chain links TRBV5-1 with TRBJ2-7, with D possibly matching TRBD2 (5 bases). V lost 4 bases, J lost 0 bases, and 14 bases lay in between. This CDR3 has 15 amino acids. CDR1 and CDR2 (germline): SGHRS, YFSETQ. The CDR3 DNA sequence: TGCGCCAGCAGCCTCGGACCCGGGGACTCCTACGAGCAGTACTTC. It specifies CASSLGPGDSYEQYF.

V and J are TRBV18 and TRBJ2-1, with 8 bases lining up with TRBD2. V trimming: 4 bases; J trimming: 0 bases; junction bases outside the gene matches: 11. This CDR3 comprises 18 residues. Germline assignment: CDR1 KGHSH and CDR2 LQKENI. Here the CDR3 DNA reads TGTGCCAGCTCACTTCGAGATCCGGGGGGGGTCTCCTACAATGAGCAGTTCTTC. It encodes CASSLRDPGGVSYNEQFF. The full variable domain, completed using reference TRBV18 and TRBJ2-1, is NAGVMQNPRHLVRRRGQEARLRCSPMKGHSHVYWYRQLPEEGLKFMVYLQKENIIDESGMPKERFSAEFPKEGPSILRIQQVVRGDSAAYFCASSLRDPGGVSYNEQFFGPGTRLTVL.

This clonotype was recorded many times. The chain recombines TRBV30 with TRBJ1-1; D call uncertain. This CDR3 region has 13 residues. Germline assignment: CDR1 GTSNPN and CDR2 SVGIG (reference sequence). V gave up 0 bases and J gave up 6 bases, with 11 bases separating them. CDR3 sequence: CAWSVGWRAEAFF. The CDR3 region has the DNA TGTGCCTGGAGTGTGGGGTGGAGGGCTGAAGCTTTCTTT.

Ten or more counts support this clonotype. The chain uses TRBV3-1 and TRBJ1-5, with 7 positions matching TRBD1. The V segment lost 3 bases and the J segment 7 bases; nucleotides outside the gene matches: 0. CDR1 and CDR2 from the germline V gene are LGHDT and YNNKEL (reference sequence). This CDR3 comprises 12 residues. Here the CDR3 DNA reads TGTGCCAGCAGCCACAGGGGGCAGCCCCAGCATTTT. It encodes CASSHRGQPQHF.

This clonotype was seen many times. CDR3: CASSLNYLGNYGYTF. The CDR3 bases are TGCGCCAGCAGCCTGAACTACCTAGGGAACTATGGCTACACCTTC. V is TRBV4-1 and J is TRBJ1-2; D remains unclear. CDR1 and CDR2 (germline): MGHRA, YSYEKL. V shed 4 bases and J shed 2 bases, with 14 bases lying between them. CDR3 length: 15 amino acids.

This clonotype has a count of ten or more. The chain is built from TRBV9 and TRBJ1-1; TRBD1 matches at 7 bases. The CDR3 spans 14 residues. CDR1 and CDR2 (germline): SGDLS, YYNGEE. V gave up 0 bases and J gave up 4 bases; unmatched junction bases: 3. Here the CDR3 reads CASSVEGGVTEAFF. In nucleotides, the CDR3 is TGTGCCAGCAGCGTAGAAGGGGGCGTCACTGAAGCTTTCTTT.

In its sample, this clonotype was seen many times. The rearrangement uses TRBV2 and TRBJ2-7, with D unresolved. The V gene's germline CDR1 is SNHLY and CDR2 FYNNEI. The V end was cut by 3 bases, the J end by 7 bases, with 4 bases between. This CDR3 is built from 10 residues. CDR3 DNA: TGTGCCAGCAGTGATGGGGAGCAGTACTTC. This codes for CASSDGEQYF.

Many counts were recorded for this clonotype. The chain carries TRBV7-9 and TRBJ2-3; TRBD2 might be the D (6 bases). With 4 bases removed from V and 2 bases from J, the gap between germline ends came to 16 bases. Germline values: CDR1 SEHNR, CDR2 FQNEAQ (reference sequence). This CDR3 is built from 16 residues. CDR3 sequence: CASSWGGGTYTDTQYF. CDR3 DNA sequence: TGTGCCAGCAGCTGGGGTGGGGGGACTTACACAGATACGCAGTATTTT.

J is TRBJ1-1 and V is TRBV11-2; D is undetermined. The V and J ends lost 0 bases and 3 bases respectively, with 8 bases between them. Germline-derived CDR1 and CDR2 are SGHAT and FQNNGV. The CDR3 covers 14 residues. The CDR3 reads CASSLEGFYTEAFF. The CDR3 region has the DNA TGTGCCAGCAGCTTAGAGGGGTTCTACACTGAAGCTTTCTTT.

This rearrangement joins TRBV3-1 to TRBJ2-6, with a weak D call TRBD1 (5 bases). The CDR3 spans 14 residues. The V gene's germline CDR1 is LGHDT and CDR2 YNNKEL (reference sequence). Trimming shortened V by 0 bases and J by 13 bases, and 13 bases separated the two germline ends. Here the CDR3 DNA reads TGTGCCAGCAGCCAAGATCTTGGACAATCAGTCCTGACTTTC. This translates into CASSQDLGQSVLTF. The whole variable domain, filled in from reference TRBV3-1 and TRBJ2-6, reads DTAVSQTPKYLVTQMGNDKSIKCEQNLGHDTMYWYKQDSKKFLKIMFSYNNKELIINETVPNRFSPKSPDKAHLNLHINSLELGDSAVYFCASSQDLGQSVLTFGAGSRLTVL.

This clonotype was counted at least ten times. The genes are TRBV7-3 and TRBJ1-1; 7 bases fit TRBD1. From germline, CDR1 is SGHTA and CDR2 FQGTGA. The CDR3 spans 13 residues. V dropped 3 bases and J dropped 8; count of bases not matched to a gene: 6. CDR3 bases: TGTGCCAGCAGCTTTAAGCCAGGGGGGGAAGCTTTCTTT. Translating it yields CASSFKPGGEAFF.

The V call is TRBV10-2, the J call TRBJ1-4; maybe TRBD1 (5 bases). The CDR3 loop spans 13 amino acids. Between the trimmed V and J ends, which lost 6 bases and 2 bases, there was a span of 7 bases. In germline, CDR1 is WSHSY, CDR2 SAAADI. CDR3 coding DNA: TGCGCCAGCAGGGGGGTTACTAATGAAAAACTGTTTTTT. Its protein is CASRGVTNEKLFF.

This clonotype has ten or more counts. The chain recombines TRBV30 with TRBJ1-6; D is unresolved. V lost 0 bases to trimming and J lost 4 bases, with 13 bases between them. The germline V gene has CDR1 GTSNPN and CDR2 SVGIG (reference sequence). This CDR3 has 16 amino acids. CDR3 in amino acids: CAWSVVEPGYNSPLHF. CDR3 bases: TGTGCCTGGAGTGTAGTAGAGCCGGGGTATAATTCACCCCTCCACTTT. Full variable domain (remainder filled in from reference TRBV30 and TRBJ1-6): SQTIHQWPATLVQPVGSPLSLECTVEGTSNPNLYWYRQAAGRGLQLLFYSVGIGQISSEVPQNLSASRPQDRQFILSSKKLLLSDSGFYLCAWSVVEPGYNSPLHFGNGTRLTVT.

The gene calls are TRBV28 and TRBJ2-7; TRBD2 agrees at 11 bases. Germline V gene sequence: CDR1 MDHEN, CDR2 SYDVKM. There are 15 residues in the CDR3. The V and J ends lost 4 bases and 0 bases, in that order; junction bases with no gene match: 2. CDR3 sequence: CASSSLAGGSYEQYF. The CDR3 nucleotides are TGTGCCAGCAGTTCCCTAGCGGGAGGCTCCTACGAGCAGTACTTC.

This clonotype was detected many times. V gene TRBV6-1 combines with J gene TRBJ2-5, with 9 bases lining up with TRBD1. Germline CDR1 is MNHNS and CDR2 is SASEGT. This CDR3 is 13 amino acids long. Losses at the gene ends were 6 bases for V and 4 bases for J; bases not matched to a gene: 3. The CDR3 region is CASRAQGAETQYF. CDR3 sequence (DNA): TGTGCCAGCAGAGCACAGGGGGCAGAGACCCAGTACTTC.

This clonotype was seen many times. The chain links TRBV5-4 to TRBJ1-2; the D is unclear. This CDR3 spans 17 amino acids. Trimming took off 0 bases at V and 7 bases at J, with 22 bases between the two ends. CDR1 is SGHNT, CDR2 YYREEE, per germline (reference sequence). In DNA, the CDR3 is TGTGCCAGCAGCTTGGGAGGCGGGCAGACCCAGTACTCTGGCTACACCTTC. Amino acid sequence: CASSLGGGQTQYSGYTF.

At least ten counts were recorded for this clonotype. J is TRBJ1-3 and V is TRBV11-2; D remains ambiguous. The CDR3 sequence is 17 residues long. V was shortened by 4 bases and J by 4 bases, with 20 bases between the two germline ends. Germline assignment: CDR1 SGHAT and CDR2 FQNNGV. CDR3 loop: CASSSIPRRGGGNTIYF. Written as DNA, the CDR3 is TGTGCCAGCAGCTCCATCCCCCGGCGGGGAGGAGGAAACACCATATATTTT.

This clonotype was detected ten times or more. The chain combines TRBV30 with TRBJ2-7; D may be TRBD2 (5 bases). The CDR3 is 15 residues long. In germline, CDR1 is GTSNPN, CDR2 SVGIG (reference sequence). V shed 3 bases and J shed 0 bases, with 15 bases lying between them. CDR3 sequence reads: CAWRGTEARSYEQYF. The DNA of the CDR3 is TGTGCCTGGAGGGGAACGGAGGCCCGCTCCTACGAGCAGTACTTC.

As to this clonotype: This may stem from a read error, because a much larger clone lies one nucleotide away. CDR3 protein: CASSKSGTGELFF. CDR3 bases: TGTGCCAGCAGCAAGTCCGGGACCGGGGAGCTGTTTTTT. The chain employs TRBV7-9 and TRBJ2-2; D is unresolved. The ends were cut back, 5 bases at V and 5 bases at J, with 9 bases in the middle. The germline V gene has CDR1 SEHNR and CDR2 FQNEAQ (reference sequence). CDR3 length equals 13 residues.